This is a list of T cell receptor beta chains from one sample in a study of T cells in Graves' hyperthyroidism and ophthalmopathy. MiXCR, applied by TCRdb to the multiplex PCR reads, yields one record per CDR3 protein. The profile shows 300,000 or so distinct CDR3 sequences, 21% of them singletons. Sequencing used blood. The source of these receptors is a woman between 45 and 60 years old with Graves' hyperthyroidism. Each CDR3 is given with its conserved first and last residue. A D gene is named only where the DNA matches it firmly. Not all rows give a size; the values are once, few, many and, for expanded clones, a class.

clone_size: many; v_call: TRBV28; j_call: TRBJ2-4; d_call: TRBD1; cdr3_aa: CASSAGTGRTYIQYF; cdr3_nt: TGTGCCAGCAGTGCGGGGACAGGGAGAACGTACATTCAGTACTTC
clone_size: .; v_call: TRBV5-4; j_call: TRBJ2-5; d_call: .; cdr3_aa: CASSLVGVTTETQYF; cdr3_nt: TGTGCCAGCAGCTTGGTGGGGGTGACGACGGAGACCCAGTACTTC
clone_size: .; v_call: TRBV19; j_call: TRBJ1-6; d_call: .; cdr3_aa: CASSWASEPQNSPLHF; cdr3_nt: TGTGCCAGTTCATGGGCGTCCGAACCCCAAAACTCACCCCTCCACTTT
clone_size: few; v_call: TRBV20-1; j_call: TRBJ2-5; d_call: TRBD2; cdr3_aa: CSARDYSGGALVYF; cdr3_nt: TGCAGTGCTAGAGATTATAGCGGGGGGGCCTTGGTGTACTTC
clone_size: .; v_call: TRBV24-1; j_call: TRBJ2-4; d_call: TRBD1; cdr3_aa: CATSAGQGGKNIQYF; cdr3_nt: TGTGCCACCAGTGCGGGACAGGGAGGGAAAAACATTCAGTACTTC
clone_size: many; v_call: TRBV6-6; j_call: TRBJ2-5; d_call: .; cdr3_aa: CASSYFGLGQETQYF; cdr3_nt: TGTGCCAGCAGTTACTTCGGTCTCGGGCAGGAGACCCAGTACTTC
clone_size: many; v_call: TRBV28; j_call: TRBJ1-5; d_call: .; cdr3_aa: CASSSGSFQPQHF; cdr3_nt: TGTGCCAGCAGTTCAGGGTCCTTTCAGCCCCAGCATTTT
clone_size: many; v_call: TRBV11-3; j_call: TRBJ1-3; d_call: .; cdr3_aa: CASSLVRGDGNTIYF; cdr3_nt: TGTGCCAGCAGCCTCGTGAGGGGCGATGGAAACACCATATATTTT
clone_size: many; v_call: TRBV2; j_call: TRBJ2-4; d_call: .; cdr3_aa: CASSWAGAAKNIQYF; cdr3_nt: TGTGCCAGCAGCTGGGCGGGGGCCGCCAAAAACATTCAGTACTTC
clone_size: .; v_call: TRBV5-1; j_call: TRBJ1-4; d_call: TRBD1; cdr3_aa: CASSQDRVTRSGDEKLFF; cdr3_nt: TGCGCCAGCAGCCAAGACAGGGTAACGAGAAGCGGGGATGAAAAACTGTTTTTT
clone_size: .; v_call: TRBV12-3/TRBV12-4; j_call: TRBJ2-5; d_call: TRBD2; cdr3_aa: CASSQGLAGDVETQYF; cdr3_nt: TGTGCCAGCAGCCAGGGACTAGCGGGAGATGTAGAGACCCAGTACTTC
clone_size: .; v_call: TRBV2; j_call: TRBJ2-7; d_call: .; cdr3_aa: CASSGSRGQAYEQYF; cdr3_nt: TGTGCCAGCAGTGGGTCCCGGGGGCAAGCCTACGAGCAGTACTTC
clone_size: few; v_call: TRBV11-2; j_call: TRBJ1-4; d_call: TRBD1; cdr3_aa: CASSLGPGQGARTNEKLFF; cdr3_nt: TGTGCCAGCAGCTTGGGCCCGGGACAGGGGGCGCGGACTAATGAAAAACTGTTTTTT
clone_size: .; v_call: TRBV6-1; j_call: TRBJ1-5; d_call: .; cdr3_aa: CASETAGVSPGRGNQPQHF; cdr3_nt: TGTGCCAGCGAAACAGCGGGTGTGTCCCCAGGGCGCGGCAATCAGCCCCAGCATTTT
clone_size: many; v_call: TRBV11-3; j_call: TRBJ2-1; d_call: .; cdr3_aa: CASSRRQNEQLF; cdr3_nt: TGTGCCAGCAGCCGACGACAAAATGAGCAGCTCTTC
clone_size: many; v_call: TRBV3-1; j_call: TRBJ2-1; d_call: .; cdr3_aa: CASAGSPSSYNEQFF; cdr3_nt: TGTGCCAGCGCGGGGTCCCCGAGCTCCTACAATGAGCAGTTCTTC
clone_size: many; v_call: TRBV6-1; j_call: TRBJ1-2; d_call: TRBD1; cdr3_aa: CASSSRDRGYTF; cdr3_nt: TGTGCCAGCAGTTCCCGGGACAGGGGTTACACCTTC
clone_size: many; v_call: TRBV28; j_call: TRBJ1-1; d_call: .; cdr3_aa: CASLQQNTEAFF; cdr3_nt: TGTGCCAGCTTACAGCAGAACACTGAAGCTTTCTTT
clone_size: .; v_call: TRBV2; j_call: TRBJ2-2; d_call: .; cdr3_aa: CASGLTGDPTGELFF; cdr3_nt: TGTGCCAGCGGACTAACAGGAGATCCCACCGGGGAGCTGTTTTTT
clone_size: many; v_call: TRBV28; j_call: TRBJ1-5; d_call: .; cdr3_aa: CASSFSNQPQHF; cdr3_nt: TGTGCCAGCAGTTTCAGCAATCAGCCCCAGCATTTT
clone_size: many; v_call: TRBV29-1; j_call: TRBJ2-1; d_call: .; cdr3_aa: CSVARNNEQFF; cdr3_nt: TGCAGCGTTGCCAGGAACAATGAGCAGTTCTTC
clone_size: .; v_call: TRBV30; j_call: TRBJ1-2; d_call: TRBD1; cdr3_aa: CAWSVGGGGYGYTF; cdr3_nt: TGTGCCTGGAGTGTTGGAGGGGGCGGCTATGGCTACACCTTC
clone_size: many; v_call: TRBV6-1; j_call: TRBJ2-1; d_call: .; cdr3_aa: CASSSEVEYYNEQFF; cdr3_nt: TGTGCCAGCAGTTCCGAGGTGGAATACTACAATGAGCAGTTCTTC
clone_size: many; v_call: TRBV2; j_call: TRBJ1-1; d_call: .; cdr3_aa: CASSGDGSEGMNTEAFF; cdr3_nt: TGTGCCAGCAGTGGCGACGGGAGCGAGGGGATGAACACTGAAGCTTTCTTT
clone_size: .; v_call: TRBV9; j_call: TRBJ2-3; d_call: .; cdr3_aa: CASSISWTVPDTQYF; cdr3_nt: TGTGCCAGCAGCATTAGTTGGACAGTCCCAGATACGCAGTATTTT
clone_size: many; v_call: TRBV5-1; j_call: TRBJ2-1; d_call: TRBD2; cdr3_aa: CASSSAGVAGGREQFF; cdr3_nt: TGCGCCAGCAGCTCCGCGGGGGTAGCGGGGGGAAGGGAGCAGTTCTTC
clone_size: few; v_call: TRBV6-1; j_call: TRBJ2-3; d_call: .; cdr3_aa: CASSAPGSDTQYF; cdr3_nt: TGTGCCAGCAGTGCACCAGGGTCAGATACGCAGTATTTT
clone_size: .; v_call: TRBV2; j_call: TRBJ1-1; d_call: .; cdr3_aa: CASRNVRGAPGAFF; cdr3_nt: TGTGCCAGCAGAAACGTACGGGGGGCGCCGGGGGCTTTCTTT
clone_size: .; v_call: TRBV24-1; j_call: TRBJ2-1; d_call: .; cdr3_aa: CATETPVGDEQFF; cdr3_nt: TGTGCCACCGAGACTCCCGTAGGCGATGAGCAGTTCTTC